One sample yielded the 10 T cell receptor beta chains listed below, sequenced in a study of cytomegalovirus exposure and HLA in healthy donors. The PCR was carried out with 60 Vbeta primers and 13 Jbeta primers. TCRdb's copy holds only in-frame clones and misses some; the assay was immunoSEQ multiplex PCR. The sample gives about 200,000 clones, over 65% of which show up once; roughly 0.095% is in the top ten. Input material: PBMCs. These receptors originate from a boy between 2 and 10 years old in good health and CMV-seronegative.

As concerns this clone: Other DNA sequences in this sample translate to the same CDR3. The chain carries TRBV10-2 and TRBJ2-1; 11 positions match TRBD2. Per germline, CDR1 WSHSY and CDR2 SAAADI. Trimming took 5 bases from V and 6 from J; bases not matched to a gene: 6. This CDR3 is built from 15 residues. DNA for the CDR3: TGCGCCAGCAGTAGATTAGCGGGGGGGCCCAATGAGCAGTTCTTC. Its protein is CASSRLAGGPNEQFF.

This CDR3 is CASSRGERPSEQYF. The CDR3 nucleotides are TGTGCCAGCAGCCGGGGGGAGAGGCCGTCCGAGCAGTACTTC. J is TRBJ2-7 and V is TRBV5-8; TRBD2 matches at 7 bases. J lost 6 bases, V lost 4 bases, and 10 bases had no gene match. From germline, CDR1 is SGHTS and CDR2 YDEGEE. There are 14 residues in the CDR3.

This chain connects TRBV18 to TRBJ1-3; D may be TRBD1 (5 bases). CDR1 KGHSH and CDR2 LQKENI come from the germline V gene. Trimming pared 10 bases from V and 2 bases from J, leaving 18 bases between. This CDR3 has 15 residues. The CDR3 DNA reads as TGTGCCACCACCGACAGTGGCCAGGCTGGAAACACCATATATTTT. It translates to CATTDSGQAGNTIYF. The variable domain in full, with the rest retrieved from reference TRBV18 and TRBJ1-3, is NAGVMQNPRHLVRRRGQEARLRCSPMKGHSHVYWYRQLPEEGLKFMVYLQKENIIDESGMPKERFSAEFPKEGPSILRIQQVVRGDSAAYFCATTDSGQAGNTIYFGEGSWLTVV.

The V and J genes are TRBV7-3 and TRBJ2-4; 8 nucleotides line up with TRBD2. Losses at the gene ends were 8 bases for V and 5 bases for J; bases not matched to a gene: 8. The germline gives CDR1 SGHTA, CDR2 FQGTGA. The CDR3 length is 14 residues. CDR3 in DNA: TGTGCCAGCGCCAGCGGGGGACCCGAAAACATTCAGTACTTC. Protein sequence: CASASGGPENIQYF.

The chain combines TRBV2 with TRBJ2-3; 8 bases fit TRBD2. V shed 6 bases, J shed 3 bases, and the junction held 11 bases outside the gene matches. The CDR3 spans 16 residues. Germline V CDR1 and CDR2: SNHLY, FYNNEI. Written as DNA, the CDR3 is TGTGCCAGCAGATACATACCGGGACTAGTAACAGATACGCAGTATTTT. Residues: CASRYIPGLVTDTQYF.

A few counts support this clone. This sequence joins TRBV6-6 and TRBJ2-2; perhaps TRBD2 as D (5 bases). With 6 bases removed from V and 3 bases from J, the gap between germline ends came to 11 bases. CDR3 length equals 14 residues. Germline V gives CDR1 MNHNY, CDR2 SVGAGI (reference sequence). The CDR3 coding sequence is TGTGCCAGCAGCTACGGGGAGTACACCGGGGAGCTGTTTTTT. This codes for CASSYGEYTGELFF.

The sample holds a few counts of this clone. The V and J genes are TRBV4-3 and TRBJ1-4; 8 bases align to TRBD1. Germline V CDR1 and CDR2: LGHNA, YSLEER. CDR3 length: 16 residues. V lost 3 bases and J lost 7; bases outside the gene matches: 10. The DNA for the CDR3 is TGCGCCAGCAGCCAGAATCCCGGGACAGGAGGTGAAAAACTGTTTTTT. It codes for CASSQNPGTGGEKLFF.

The chain uses TRBV7-2 and TRBJ2-7, with 9 bases aligning to TRBD2. The CDR3 extends over 14 amino acids. Germline V gene lookup returns CDR1 SGHTA and CDR2 FQGNSA. V lost 8 bases, J lost 1 base, and 6 bases stayed unmatched. The CDR3 here is CASCETSGSYEQYF. The CDR3 nucleotides read TGTGCCAGCTGCGAGACTAGCGGATCCTACGAGCAGTACTTC.

The chain carries TRBV7-2 and TRBJ1-5, with D possibly being TRBD1 (5 bases). V lost 5 bases, J lost 2 bases, and 16 bases lay in between. The CDR3 has 16 amino acids. The germline gives CDR1 SGHTA, CDR2 FQGNSA. CDR3 protein: CASSISWQGGNQPQHF. DNA for the CDR3: TGTGCCAGCAGCATCTCTTGGCAGGGTGGCAATCAGCCCCAGCATTTT.

J is TRBJ1-2 and V is TRBV6-1; D not resolved. CDR1 and CDR2 from the germline V gene are MNHNS and SASEGT. Trimming pared 7 bases from V and 1 base from J, leaving 16 bases between. The CDR3 extends over 15 amino acids. The CDR3 DNA is TGTGCCAGCACCCCCCTCCCCGGCGGTAACTATGGCTACACCTTC. It specifies CASTPLPGGNYGYTF.